The entry below gives a single T cell receptor (beta chain) sequence along with its context. Germline-derived CDR1 and CDR2 are LNHNV and YYDKDF (reference sequence). CDR3 length equals 15 residues. The V segment lost 0 bases and the J segment 4 bases; nucleotides outside the gene matches: 5. This record belongs to a study of T cell changes during pregnancy in multiple sclerosis. Sequencing was performed with immunoSEQ multiplex PCR; in TCRdb, only in-frame clones are kept and a portion is missing. The sample lists roughly 53,000 clones, approximately 90% seen once, with roughly 0.34% in the top ten.

Sequences were derived from CD4+ T cells from peripheral blood mononuclear cells, sampled in the second trimester of pregnancy. The receptor was isolated from a female donor in good health, enrolled as a control in a pregnancy study. This chain connects TRBV15 to TRBJ1-2; 7 nucleotides align to TRBD1. The CDR3 coding sequence is TGTGCCACCAGCAGAGACAGGGGGATTGGCTATGGCTACACCTTC. Its translation is CATSRDRGIGYGYTF.